Presented here are 9 T cell receptor beta chains from one specimen sequenced in a study of glioma-infiltrating T cells after dendritic cell vaccination. Generated by immunoSEQ multiplex PCR, the TCRdb table keeps only in-frame clones and is missing some. The sample includes roughly 98,000 clones, 86% seen only once; the top ten take 15% to 18%. The specimen comprised blood, sampled before dendritic cell vaccination. The receptor set was obtained from a human donor with glioblastoma.

The chain has TRBV7-9 and TRBJ2-7, with 9 bases that match TRBD2. CDR3 length: 16 amino acids. CDR1 and CDR2 from the germline V gene are SEHNR and FQNEAQ (reference sequence). Trimming removed 1 base from V and 0 bases from J; junction bases left unmatched: 4. The CDR3 coding sequence is TGTGCCAGCAGCTTAGTGGCGGGAGGGCCCTCCTACGAGCAGTACTTC. Amino acid sequence: CASSLVAGGPSYEQYF.

V and J are TRBV27 and TRBJ1-1; D unresolved. Germline V gene data show CDR1 as MNHEY and CDR2 as SMNVEV (reference sequence). The CDR3 covers 14 residues. Trimming took off 6 bases at V and 1 base at J, with 12 bases between the two ends. The CDR3 loop reads CASSLGGPNTEAFF. The DNA for the CDR3 is TGTGCCAGCAGCCTAGGAGGGCCGAACACTGAAGCTTTCTTT.

The rearrangement uses TRBV6-5 and TRBJ1-2; D perhaps matches TRBD1 (5 bases). The V end lost 6 bases, the J end lost 8 bases, and 19 bases lay between the germline ends. CDR3 length equals 14 residues. CDR1 MNHEY and CDR2 SVGAGI come from the germline V gene. CDR3 in DNA: TGTGCCAGCAGCTTGGACACCGGCGTCCGGGGCTACACCTTC. It codes for CASSLDTGVRGYTF.

The chain recombines TRBV18 with TRBJ2-6, with 8 positions matching TRBD1. The CDR3 spans 17 residues. Germline values: CDR1 KGHSH, CDR2 LQKENI. V trimming: 5 bases; J trimming: 0 bases; junction bases outside the gene matches: 6. CDR3 sequence reads: CASSTGQGFSGANVLTF. The DNA of the CDR3 is TGTGCCAGCTCAACAGGACAGGGATTCTCTGGGGCCAACGTCCTGACTTTC.

The genes are TRBV27 and TRBJ1-3, with D perhaps matching TRBD1 (5 bases). Trimming shortened V by 5 bases and J by 3 bases, and 14 bases separated the two germline ends. Germline V gene data show CDR1 as MNHEY and CDR2 as SMNVEV (reference sequence). The length of the CDR3 is 15 residues. The DNA of the CDR3 is TGTGCCAGCAGTCCCAATGCAGGGATTGGAAACACCATATATTTT. Encoded protein: CASSPNAGIGNTIYF.

The chain has TRBV7-3 and TRBJ1-5, with D unclear. Trimming shortened V by 6 bases and J by 2 bases, and 11 bases separated the two germline ends. Germline CDR1 and CDR2: SGHTA and FQGTGA. This CDR3 has 14 residues. CDR3 sequence: CASSSRRCNQPQHF. The CDR3 DNA is TGTGCCAGCAGTTCTAGACGGTGCAATCAGCCCCAGCATTTT.

Here the CDR3 DNA reads TGTGCCAGCAGTTACTCGGGGGCCCGAGAGACCCAGTACTTC. Residues: CASSYSGARETQYF. J is TRBJ2-5 and V is TRBV6-7, with D possibly being TRBD1 (6 bases). TRBV6-7 is designated an ORF whose function remains uncertain. The V end was cut by 0 bases, the J end by 4 bases, with 9 bases between. The CDR3 sequence is 14 residues long.

This chain's CDR3 is CASSLVGGLNTEAFF. In DNA form, the CDR3 reads TGTGCCAGCAGTTTAGTCGGGGGATTAAACACTGAAGCTTTCTTT. The V and J genes are TRBV28 and TRBJ1-1, with TRBD1 as a possible D gene (5 bases). This CDR3 comprises 15 residues. With 2 bases removed from V and 2 bases from J, the gap between germline ends came to 12 bases. Germline values: CDR1 MDHEN, CDR2 SYDVKM.

The count of this clone is one. V is TRBV4-3 and J is TRBJ2-2, with a possible D match to TRBD2 (6 bases). CDR3 size: 16 residues. In germline, CDR1 is LGHNA, CDR2 YSLEER. V gave up 3 bases and J gave up 2 bases, with 13 bases separating them. CDR3 protein: CASSQEVGGNTGELFF. The CDR3 DNA reads as TGCGCCAGCAGCCAGGAGGTCGGGGGTAACACCGGGGAGCTGTTTTTT.